This TCR beta chain appears in the sequencing data of a study of T cell changes during pregnancy in multiple sclerosis. The CDR3 sequence is 14 residues long. The germline V gene has CDR1 LGHNA and CDR2 YSLEER. With 0 bases clipped from V and 11 bases from J, the junction kept 6 bases outside the gene matches. Clones were sequenced by immunoSEQ multiplex PCR, and TCRdb holds only the in-frame ones, with some missing. The data contain about 57,000 clones, around 93% of them seen just once; the ten biggest clones take up about 3.8%. This clonotype was sampled from a female donor in good health, enrolled as a control in a pregnancy study. This chain joins TRBV4-3 and TRBJ1-1, with 10 positions matching TRBD1. The sequences come from peripheral blood, collected after pregnancy. The CDR3 DNA follows: TGCGCCAGCAGCCAAGAACCGGGACAGGGGTTGGCTTTCTTT. Translation gives CASSQEPGQGLAFF.